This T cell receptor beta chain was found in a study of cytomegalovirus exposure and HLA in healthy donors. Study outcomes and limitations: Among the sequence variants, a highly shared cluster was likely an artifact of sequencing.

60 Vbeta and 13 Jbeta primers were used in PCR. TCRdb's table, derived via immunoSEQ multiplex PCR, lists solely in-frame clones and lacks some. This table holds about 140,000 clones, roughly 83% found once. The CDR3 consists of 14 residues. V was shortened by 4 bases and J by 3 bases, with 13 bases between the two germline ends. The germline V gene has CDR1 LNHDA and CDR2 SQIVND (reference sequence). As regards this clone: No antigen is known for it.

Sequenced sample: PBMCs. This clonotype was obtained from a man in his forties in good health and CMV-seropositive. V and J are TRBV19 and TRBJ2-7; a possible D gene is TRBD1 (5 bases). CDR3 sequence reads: CASSTLDTLYEQYF. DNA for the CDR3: TGTGCCAGTAGTACCCTGGACACCCTCTACGAGCAGTACTTC.